Below, 15 T cell receptor beta chains from the same sample are listed, as sequenced in a study of cytomegalovirus exposure and HLA in healthy donors. Amplification used 60 Vbeta primers and 13 Jbeta primers. Assay: immunoSEQ multiplex PCR; the TCRdb copy retains only in-frame clones and omits some. The data hold 120,000 or so clones, with less than 85% observed a single time. The sequencing sample was made of PBMCs. These receptors came from a man between 18 and 35 years old in good health and CMV-seropositive.

The chain is built from TRBV19 and TRBJ1-6; 7 nucleotides agree with TRBD1. Germline CDR1 reads LNHDA; CDR2 reads SQIVND (reference sequence). The ends lost 10 bases at V and 5 bases at J; junction bases unmatched: 8. This CDR3 is 14 amino acids long. CDR3 in DNA: TGTGCCACCCAAGGGGGCAAAAATAATTCACCCCTCCACTTT. Translating gives CATQGGKNNSPLHF.

The V call is TRBV6-6, the J call TRBJ2-5; TRBD2 might be the D (6 bases). The germline CDR1 and CDR2 sequences are MNHNY and SVGAGI (reference sequence). The CDR3 loop spans 12 amino acids. Trimming left V 6 bases short and J 6 bases short, with 11 bases between. In DNA, the CDR3 is TGTGCCAGCAGGGGACTGGGAAAGACCCAGTACTTC. This encodes CASRGLGKTQYF.

The chain recombines TRBV25-1 with TRBJ1-2; 9 bases agree with TRBD1. The J segment lost 7 bases and the V segment lost 6 bases, leaving 15 bases of the junction unmatched. The V gene's germline CDR1 is MGHDK and CDR2 SYGVNS. The CDR3 extends over 16 amino acids. CDR3 sequence: CASSFEWTGALCGYTF. As DNA, the CDR3 is TGTGCCAGCAGCTTTGAGTGGACAGGGGCACTCTGTGGCTACACCTTC.

This clone came up once. The chain combines TRBV6-4 with TRBJ2-1, with TRBD1 matching over 8 bases. Per the germline V gene, CDR1 is MRHNA and CDR2 is SNTAGT. With V trimmed by 6 bases and J by 0 bases, 4 bases remained unmatched. CDR3 size: 15 residues. As DNA, the CDR3 is TGTGCCAGCAGCATGGACAGGGTCTCCTACAATGAGCAGTTCTTC. Translation: CASSMDRVSYNEQFF.

The J gene is TRBJ2-6, the V gene TRBV5-8; a possible D gene is TRBD1 (5 bases). This CDR3 has 16 residues. Germline values: CDR1 SGHTS, CDR2 YDEGEE. The V end was cut by 3 bases, the J end by 0 bases, with 10 bases between. This CDR3 is CASSSQVHSGANVLTF. CDR3 nucleotide sequence: TGTGCCAGCAGCTCACAGGTGCACTCTGGGGCCAACGTCCTGACTTTC.

The chain is built from TRBV19 and TRBJ2-2; TRBD2 matches 15 bases. The germline gives CDR1 LNHDA, CDR2 SQIVND (reference sequence). With V trimmed by 6 bases and J by 4 bases, 6 bases remained unmatched. The CDR3 totals 17 residues. The CDR3 here is CASSWTSGGAVTGELFF. In nucleotides, the CDR3 is TGTGCCAGTAGCTGGACTAGCGGGGGGGCCGTCACCGGGGAGCTGTTTTTT.

V and J are TRBV5-6 and TRBJ1-1; TRBD1 agrees at 9 bases. This CDR3 comprises 15 residues. The V and J ends lost 4 bases and 2 bases, in that order; junction bases with no gene match: 6. Germline V gives CDR1 SGHDT, CDR2 YYEEEE. The CDR3 region is CASSPGDRANTEAFF. In nucleotides, the CDR3 is TGTGCCAGCAGCCCCGGGGACAGGGCCAACACTGAAGCTTTCTTT.

The chain links TRBV4-1 to TRBJ2-3, with 7 bases aligning to TRBD2. Trimming at V came to 1 base and at J to 2 bases, leaving 6 bases not matched to a gene. Germline V gives CDR1 MGHRA, CDR2 YSYEKL. The CDR3 spans 16 residues. The CDR3 loop is CASSQVGGGITDTQYF. For the CDR3, the DNA is TGCGCCAGCAGCCAAGTGGGCGGGGGAATCACAGATACGCAGTATTTT.

The chain uses TRBV30 and TRBJ2-7; D may be TRBD2 (6 bases). CDR1 is GTSNPN, CDR2 SVGIG, per germline (reference sequence). The CDR3 sequence is 12 residues long. Trimming took 2 bases from V and 2 from J, leaving 7 bases between them. CDR3 DNA sequence: TGTGCCTGGAGTTCGGGAGCCTACGAGCAGTACTTC. It encodes CAWSSGAYEQYF. Full variable domain (rest looked up from reference TRBV30 and TRBJ2-7): SQTIHQWPATLVQPVGSPLSLECTVEGTSNPNLYWYRQAAGRGLQLLFYSVGIGQISSEVPQNLSASRPQDRQFILSSKKLLLSDSGFYLCAWSSGAYEQYFGPGTRLTVT.

The chain links TRBV5-6 to TRBJ2-5, with D maybe TRBD2 (7 bases). The V gene's germline CDR1 is SGHDT and CDR2 YYEEEE. This CDR3 is built from 13 residues. V was trimmed by 0 bases and J by 5 bases, leaving 8 bases between them. CDR3 sequence reads: CASSLAGGETQYF. In nucleotides, the CDR3 is TGTGCCAGCAGCTTGGCGGGGGGCGAGACCCAGTACTTC.

CDR3 sequence: CASSVGDSNEKLFF. DNA of the CDR3: TGTGCCAGCAGCGTAGGTGACAGTAATGAAAAACTGTTTTTT. V usage is TRBV9 and J usage is TRBJ1-4; possible D gene TRBD1, 5 bases. V lost 0 bases and J lost 4, with 7 bases in between. Germline assignment: CDR1 SGDLS and CDR2 YYNGEE. The CDR3 has 14 amino acids.

The chain is built from TRBV6-5 and TRBJ2-3; tentative D call: TRBD2 (6 bases). CDR1 is MNHEY and CDR2 is SVGAGI in the germline V gene. Trimming took off 2 bases at V and 0 bases at J, with 9 bases between the two ends. The CDR3 sequence is 15 residues long. The CDR3: CASSYGAGSTDTQYF. CDR3 DNA sequence: TGTGCCAGCAGTTACGGAGCGGGTAGCACAGATACGCAGTATTTT.

The chain recombines TRBV13 with TRBJ1-3; D is ambiguous. V was trimmed by 1 base and J by 7 bases, leaving 11 bases between them. Looked up from germline, CDR1 is PRHDT and CDR2 is FYEKMQ (reference sequence). The CDR3 runs 14 residues. The CDR3 nucleotides are TGTGCCAGCAGCTTAGATTCCGACACTAACACCATATATTTT. It is translated as CASSLDSDTNTIYF.

The gene calls are TRBV4-1 and TRBJ2-2; 9 bases align to TRBD1. Germline CDR1 reads MGHRA; CDR2 reads YSYEKL. The CDR3 contains 17 residues. V lost 1 base and J lost 6; bases outside the gene matches: 9. The DNA for the CDR3 is TGCGCCAGCAGCCAAGGACCCGGGACAGGGATCCCCGGGGAGCTGTTTTTT. Its protein product is CASSQGPGTGIPGELFF.

The chain recombines TRBV19 with TRBJ2-6, with D tentatively TRBD1 (7 bases). Germline V CDR1 and CDR2: LNHDA, SQIVND (reference sequence). Trimming left V 10 bases short and J 1 base short, with 14 bases between. The CDR3 is 15 amino acids. The CDR3 reads CATNSGGSGANVLTF. The CDR3 DNA sequence: TGTGCCACCAACTCAGGGGGGTCTGGGGCCAACGTCCTGACTTTC.